There are many counts of the clone carrying this T cell receptor (beta chain). As yet, its antigen is unknown. CDR3 length: 13 amino acids. Germline V gene data show CDR1 as MNHEY and CDR2 as SVGAGI. The ends were cut back, 2 bases at V and 3 bases at J, with 8 bases in the middle. This entry comes from a study of T cells in Graves' hyperthyroidism and ophthalmopathy. Authors of the study amplified TCR beta CDR3 regions from RNA transcripts. The TCR CDR3 was amplified in a first-round RT-PCR using the HTBI primer set. TCRdb redid the calling of the multiplex PCR reads with MiXCR, one entry per CDR3 protein. The profile covers some 350,000 distinct CDR3 sequences, with 15% to 17% appearing a single time and 25% to 30% taken by the ten largest. Study-wide points: Ophthalmopathy cases were set apart from stable hyperthyroidism by a 13 V-J model.

The sequencing input was blood. The receptor was isolated from a woman aged 18-29 years with Graves' hyperthyroidism that later progressed to Graves' ophthalmopathy. V and J are TRBV6-5 and TRBJ2-7, with D perhaps being TRBD1 or TRBD2 (5 bases each). The CDR3 protein is CASSYGDHYEQYF. CDR3 coding DNA: TGTGCCAGCAGTTACGGGGACCACTACGAGCAGTACTTC.